These T cell receptor beta chains were read from a single sample in a study of blood T cell repertoires in COVID-19. Some clones are missing from TCRdb's copy, which holds only in-frame ones; the method was immunoSEQ multiplex PCR. The table shows 150,000 to 200,000 clones, with 70% to 90% occurring only once. Material: peripheral blood. All receptors come from a human donor in a cohort sampled during active COVID-19. CDR3s include the opening cysteine and the closing phenylalanine or tryptophan. Each record gives: clone size, V gene, D gene, CDR3 length, J gene, CDR3 DNA, CDR3 protein. D genes are given only for firm matches. Clone size, where shown, is once, few, many, or a class for clones that have expanded.

abundance: .; v_gene: TRBV25-1; d_gene: .; len: 15; j_gene: TRBJ2-7; CDR3nt: TGTGCCAGCAGTGAATGGGGTGAGGAGCGGTCGTGGCAGTACTTC; CDR3aa: CASSEWGEERSWQYF
abundance: few; v_gene: TRBV27; d_gene: .; len: 15; j_gene: TRBJ2-1; CDR3nt: TGTGCCAGCAGTTCCCCAGGGGGGTCGACCGCTGAGCAGTTCTTC; CDR3aa: CASSSPGGSTAEQFF
abundance: .; v_gene: TRBV15; d_gene: .; len: 16; j_gene: TRBJ1-4; CDR3nt: TGTGCCACCAGCAGGGACCAGGGCTCCGATAATGAAAAACTGTTTTTT; CDR3aa: CATSRDQGSDNEKLFF
abundance: .; v_gene: TRBV4-1; d_gene: TRBD1; len: 15; j_gene: TRBJ1-1; CDR3nt: TGCGCCAGCAGCCAAGATACGGCAGGGGGAATTGAAGCTTTCTTT; CDR3aa: CASSQDTAGGIEAFF
abundance: once; v_gene: TRBV7-9; d_gene: .; len: 14; j_gene: TRBJ2-7; CDR3nt: TGTGCCAGCAGCCGAGACGGGGTCTCCTACGAGCAGTACTTC; CDR3aa: CASSRDGVSYEQYF
abundance: .; v_gene: TRBV16; d_gene: .; len: 13; j_gene: TRBJ2-7; CDR3nt: TGTGCCAGCAGCCAACGAAGACAGGAGGAGCAGTACTTC; CDR3aa: CASSQRRQEEQYF
abundance: .; v_gene: TRBV2; d_gene: TRBD2; len: 14; j_gene: TRBJ2-1; CDR3nt: TGTGCCAGCATGGAGCGGGGAACCTACAATGAGCAGTTCTTC; CDR3aa: CASMERGTYNEQFF
abundance: once; v_gene: TRBV4-3; d_gene: .; len: 14; j_gene: TRBJ2-2; CDR3nt: TGCGCCAGCAGCCAAGTCCGGAACACCGGGGAGCTGTTTTTT; CDR3aa: CASSQVRNTGELFF
abundance: .; v_gene: TRBV7-9; d_gene: .; len: 18; j_gene: TRBJ2-5; CDR3nt: TGTGCCAGCAGCCCAGGACAAGTGCTTCCGGGGGTCGGAGAGACCCAGTACTTC; CDR3aa: CASSPGQVLPGVGETQYF
abundance: once; v_gene: TRBV4-3; d_gene: TRBD1; len: 15; j_gene: TRBJ1-2; CDR3nt: TGCGCCAGCAGCCGTCAACGCGGGACAGACTATGGCTACACCTTC; CDR3aa: CASSRQRGTDYGYTF
abundance: .; v_gene: TRBV4-3; d_gene: TRBD1; len: 17; j_gene: TRBJ1-5; CDR3nt: TGCGCCAGCAGCCAAGAGTTCGGGACAGGGCAATTACAGCCCCAGCATTTT; CDR3aa: CASSQEFGTGQLQPQHF
abundance: once; v_gene: TRBV2; d_gene: TRBD1; len: 15; j_gene: TRBJ1-1; CDR3nt: TGTGCCAGCAGGGAGGACAGGGGGTTTTACACTGAAGCTTTCTTT; CDR3aa: CASREDRGFYTEAFF
abundance: .; v_gene: TRBV6-5; d_gene: .; len: 15; j_gene: TRBJ1-5; CDR3nt: TGTGCCAGCAGTTACTCGACACAGGGCAATCAGCCCCAGCATTTT; CDR3aa: CASSYSTQGNQPQHF
abundance: once; v_gene: TRBV20-1; d_gene: TRBD1; len: 11; j_gene: TRBJ1-2; CDR3nt: TGCAGTGCTAGTAAACAGGGGCCGGGCACCTTC; CDR3aa: CSASKQGPGTF
abundance: few; v_gene: TRBV11-2; d_gene: TRBD1; len: 15; j_gene: TRBJ1-1; CDR3nt: TGTGCCAGCAGCTTAGCAGGGGGCCCGAACACTGAAGCTTTCTTT; CDR3aa: CASSLAGGPNTEAFF
abundance: few; v_gene: TRBV6-5; d_gene: .; len: 11; j_gene: TRBJ1-2; CDR3nt: TGTGCCAGCTTACAGGGAAGAGGCTACACCTTC; CDR3aa: CASLQGRGYTF
abundance: .; v_gene: TRBV3-1/TRBV3-2; d_gene: TRBD1; len: 14; j_gene: TRBJ1-5; CDR3nt: TGTGCCAGCAGTGAGGGGGCAAGCAATCAGCCCCAGCATTTT; CDR3aa: CASSEGASNQPQHF
abundance: .; v_gene: TRBV30; d_gene: .; len: 11; j_gene: TRBJ2-7; CDR3nt: TGTGCCGTGGAGTTTGAGTACGAGCAGTACTTC; CDR3aa: CAVEFEYEQYF
abundance: .; v_gene: TRBV7-2; d_gene: TRBD2; len: 17; j_gene: TRBJ2-3; CDR3nt: TGTGCCAGCAGCCCCAAAATAGCGGGGGGGCAGTCAGATACGCAGTATTTT; CDR3aa: CASSPKIAGGQSDTQYF
abundance: many; v_gene: TRBV1; d_gene: .; len: 16; j_gene: TRBJ1-6; CDR3nt: TGCACCAGCAGCCAAGAGGATTTCACCCCGCGGTGTTCCCTCCACTTT; CDR3aa: CTSSQEDFTPRCSLHF
abundance: .; v_gene: TRBV5-4; d_gene: .; len: 15; j_gene: TRBJ1-5; CDR3nt: TGTGCCAGCAGCTTGGGAGGATATAGCAATCAGCCCCAGCATTTT; CDR3aa: CASSLGGYSNQPQHF
abundance: once; v_gene: TRBV28; d_gene: .; len: 15; j_gene: TRBJ1-2; CDR3nt: TGTGCCAGCAGCCAGGCGGGGACGCAGAAGAATGGCTACACCTTC; CDR3aa: CASSQAGTQKNGYTF
abundance: .; v_gene: TRBV2; d_gene: TRBD2; len: 12; j_gene: TRBJ2-7; CDR3nt: TGTGCCAGCAGGCGGGGGGGGGCCGAGCAGTACTTC; CDR3aa: CASRRGGAEQYF
abundance: .; v_gene: TRBV28; d_gene: .; len: 12; j_gene: TRBJ1-3; CDR3nt: TGTGCCAGCCGGGGGATCGGAAACACCATATATTTT; CDR3aa: CASRGIGNTIYF
abundance: .; v_gene: TRBV11-2; d_gene: .; len: 12; j_gene: TRBJ1-1; CDR3nt: TGTGCCAGCAGCCCTGGGGCCACTGAAGCTTTCTTT; CDR3aa: CASSPGATEAFF
abundance: .; v_gene: TRBV27; d_gene: TRBD1; len: 12; j_gene: TRBJ1-1; CDR3nt: TGTGCCAGCAGCCTACAGGGGGGGCAAGCTTTCTTT; CDR3aa: CASSLQGGQAFF